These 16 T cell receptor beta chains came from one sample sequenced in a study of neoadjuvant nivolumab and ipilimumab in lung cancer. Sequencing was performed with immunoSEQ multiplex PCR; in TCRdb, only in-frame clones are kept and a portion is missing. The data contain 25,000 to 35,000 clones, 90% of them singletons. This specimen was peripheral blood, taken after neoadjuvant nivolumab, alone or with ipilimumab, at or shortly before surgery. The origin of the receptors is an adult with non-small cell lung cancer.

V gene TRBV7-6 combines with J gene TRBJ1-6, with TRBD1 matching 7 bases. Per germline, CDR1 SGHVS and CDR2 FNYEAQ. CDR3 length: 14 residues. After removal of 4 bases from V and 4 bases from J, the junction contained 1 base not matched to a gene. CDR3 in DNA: TGTGCCAGCAGCTCGGGACAGTATAATTCACCCCTCCACTTT. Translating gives CASSSGQYNSPLHF.

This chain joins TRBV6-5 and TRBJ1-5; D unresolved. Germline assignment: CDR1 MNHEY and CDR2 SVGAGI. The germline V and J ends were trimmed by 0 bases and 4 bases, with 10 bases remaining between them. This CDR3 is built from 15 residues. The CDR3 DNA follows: TGTGCCAGCAGTTACTCGTACGGCTCAAATCAGCCCCAGCATTTT. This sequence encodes CASSYSYGSNQPQHF.

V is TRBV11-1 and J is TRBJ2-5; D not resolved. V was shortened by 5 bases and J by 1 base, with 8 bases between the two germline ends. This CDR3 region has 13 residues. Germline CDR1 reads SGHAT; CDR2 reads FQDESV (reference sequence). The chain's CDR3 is CASSRNGQETQYF. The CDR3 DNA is TGTGCCAGCAGCCGCAACGGCCAAGAGACCCAGTACTTC.

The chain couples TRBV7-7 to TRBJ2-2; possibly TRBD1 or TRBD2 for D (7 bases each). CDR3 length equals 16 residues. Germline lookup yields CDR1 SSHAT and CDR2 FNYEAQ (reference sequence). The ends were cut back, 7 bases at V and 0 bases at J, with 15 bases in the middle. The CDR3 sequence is CASTQGGNANTGELFF. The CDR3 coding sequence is TGTGCCAGCACCCAGGGGGGGAACGCGAACACCGGGGAGCTGTTTTTT. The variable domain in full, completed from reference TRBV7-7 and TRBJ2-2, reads GAGVSQSPRYKVTKRGQDVTLRCDPISSHATLYWYQQALGQGPEFLTYFNYEAQPDKSGLPSDRFSAERPEGSISTLTIQRTEQRDSAMYRCASTQGGNANTGELFFGEGSRLTVL.

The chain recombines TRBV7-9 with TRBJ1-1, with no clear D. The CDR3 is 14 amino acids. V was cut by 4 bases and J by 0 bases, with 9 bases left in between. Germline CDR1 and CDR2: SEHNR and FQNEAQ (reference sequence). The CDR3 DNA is TGTGCCAGCAGCTCGGACGTACTGAACACTGAAGCTTTCTTT. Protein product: CASSSDVLNTEAFF.

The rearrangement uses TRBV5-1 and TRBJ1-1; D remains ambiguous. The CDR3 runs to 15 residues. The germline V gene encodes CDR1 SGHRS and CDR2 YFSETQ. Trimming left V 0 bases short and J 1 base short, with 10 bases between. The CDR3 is CASSLELRRNTEAFF. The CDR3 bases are TGCGCCAGCAGCTTGGAGCTCAGGAGGAACACTGAAGCTTTCTTT.

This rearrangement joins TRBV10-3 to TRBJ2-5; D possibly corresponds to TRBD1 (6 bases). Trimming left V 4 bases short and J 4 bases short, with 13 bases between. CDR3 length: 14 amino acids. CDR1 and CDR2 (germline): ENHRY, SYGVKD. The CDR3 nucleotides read TGTGCCATCAGTGGAGGAGTAGGGGGAGAGACCCAGTACTTC. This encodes CAISGGVGGETQYF.

The CDR3 here is CASSLVRTGNTGELFF. CDR3 sequence (DNA): TGCGCCAGCAGCTTGGTTCGGACAGGGAACACCGGGGAGCTGTTTTTT. The chain joins TRBV5-1 to TRBJ2-2, with 7 nucleotides matching TRBD1. J lost 1 base, V lost 0 bases, and 3 bases had no gene match. The CDR3 spans 16 residues. CDR1 and CDR2 (germline): SGHRS, YFSETQ.

CDR3 coding DNA: TGTGCCAGCAGCTTGGGGCACGGGGCCCGCACTGAAGCTTTCTTT. Protein product: CASSLGHGARTEAFF. The rearrangement uses TRBV7-2 and TRBJ1-1, with D possibly matching TRBD1 (5 bases). The CDR3 is 15 amino acids. Germline values: CDR1 SGHTA, CDR2 FQGNSA. V lost 3 bases to trimming and J lost 4 bases, with 15 bases between them.

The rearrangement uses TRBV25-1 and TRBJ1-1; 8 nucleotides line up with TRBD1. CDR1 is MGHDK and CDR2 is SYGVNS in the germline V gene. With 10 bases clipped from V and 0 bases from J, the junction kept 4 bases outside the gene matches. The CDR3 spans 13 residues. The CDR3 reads CATTGALNTEAFF. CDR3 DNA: TGTGCCACGACAGGGGCCCTGAACACTGAAGCTTTCTTT.

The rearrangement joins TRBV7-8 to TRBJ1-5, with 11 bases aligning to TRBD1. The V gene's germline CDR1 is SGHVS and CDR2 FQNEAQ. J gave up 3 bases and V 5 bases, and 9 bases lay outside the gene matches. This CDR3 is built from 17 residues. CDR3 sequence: CASSPLGQGALNQPQHF. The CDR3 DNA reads TGTGCCAGCAGCCCACTCGGACAGGGGGCCCTCAATCAGCCCCAGCATTTT.

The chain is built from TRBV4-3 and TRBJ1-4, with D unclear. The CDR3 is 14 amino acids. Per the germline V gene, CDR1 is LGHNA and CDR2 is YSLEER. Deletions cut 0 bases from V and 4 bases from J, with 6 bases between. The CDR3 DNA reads TGCGCCAGCAGCCAAGAAACAGTTAATGAAAAACTGTTTTTT. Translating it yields CASSQETVNEKLFF.

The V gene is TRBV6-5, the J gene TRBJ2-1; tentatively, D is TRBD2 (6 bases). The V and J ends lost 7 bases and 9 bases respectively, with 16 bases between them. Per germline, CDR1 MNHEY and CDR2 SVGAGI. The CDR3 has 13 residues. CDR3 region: CASTPGGVGEQFF. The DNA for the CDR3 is TGTGCCAGCACCCCCGGCGGGGTGGGTGAGCAGTTCTTC.

CDR3 protein: CASSFGTGGTGELFF. The DNA for the CDR3 is TGTGCCAGCAGCTTTGGGACAGGGGGGACCGGGGAGCTGTTTTTT. V gene TRBV7-8 combines with J gene TRBJ2-2; 11 bases line up with TRBD1. Germline V lookup: CDR1 SGHVS, CDR2 FQNEAQ. The CDR3 runs 15 residues. Trimming cost V 3 bases and J 5 bases; bases outside gene matches: 2.

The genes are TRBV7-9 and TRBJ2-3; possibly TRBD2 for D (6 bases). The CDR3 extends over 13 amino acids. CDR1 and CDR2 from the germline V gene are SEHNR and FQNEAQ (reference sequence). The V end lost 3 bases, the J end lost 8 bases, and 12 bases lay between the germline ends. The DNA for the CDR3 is TGTGCCAGCAGCTTCGGAACCGGGGGTACGCAGTATTTT. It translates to CASSFGTGGTQYF.

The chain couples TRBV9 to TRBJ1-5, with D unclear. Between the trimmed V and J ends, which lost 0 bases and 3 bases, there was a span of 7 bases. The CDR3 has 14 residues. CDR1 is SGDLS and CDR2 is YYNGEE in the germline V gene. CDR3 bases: TGTGCCAGCAGCGTAGGTTTCTACAATCAGCCCCAGCATTTT. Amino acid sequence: CASSVGFYNQPQHF.